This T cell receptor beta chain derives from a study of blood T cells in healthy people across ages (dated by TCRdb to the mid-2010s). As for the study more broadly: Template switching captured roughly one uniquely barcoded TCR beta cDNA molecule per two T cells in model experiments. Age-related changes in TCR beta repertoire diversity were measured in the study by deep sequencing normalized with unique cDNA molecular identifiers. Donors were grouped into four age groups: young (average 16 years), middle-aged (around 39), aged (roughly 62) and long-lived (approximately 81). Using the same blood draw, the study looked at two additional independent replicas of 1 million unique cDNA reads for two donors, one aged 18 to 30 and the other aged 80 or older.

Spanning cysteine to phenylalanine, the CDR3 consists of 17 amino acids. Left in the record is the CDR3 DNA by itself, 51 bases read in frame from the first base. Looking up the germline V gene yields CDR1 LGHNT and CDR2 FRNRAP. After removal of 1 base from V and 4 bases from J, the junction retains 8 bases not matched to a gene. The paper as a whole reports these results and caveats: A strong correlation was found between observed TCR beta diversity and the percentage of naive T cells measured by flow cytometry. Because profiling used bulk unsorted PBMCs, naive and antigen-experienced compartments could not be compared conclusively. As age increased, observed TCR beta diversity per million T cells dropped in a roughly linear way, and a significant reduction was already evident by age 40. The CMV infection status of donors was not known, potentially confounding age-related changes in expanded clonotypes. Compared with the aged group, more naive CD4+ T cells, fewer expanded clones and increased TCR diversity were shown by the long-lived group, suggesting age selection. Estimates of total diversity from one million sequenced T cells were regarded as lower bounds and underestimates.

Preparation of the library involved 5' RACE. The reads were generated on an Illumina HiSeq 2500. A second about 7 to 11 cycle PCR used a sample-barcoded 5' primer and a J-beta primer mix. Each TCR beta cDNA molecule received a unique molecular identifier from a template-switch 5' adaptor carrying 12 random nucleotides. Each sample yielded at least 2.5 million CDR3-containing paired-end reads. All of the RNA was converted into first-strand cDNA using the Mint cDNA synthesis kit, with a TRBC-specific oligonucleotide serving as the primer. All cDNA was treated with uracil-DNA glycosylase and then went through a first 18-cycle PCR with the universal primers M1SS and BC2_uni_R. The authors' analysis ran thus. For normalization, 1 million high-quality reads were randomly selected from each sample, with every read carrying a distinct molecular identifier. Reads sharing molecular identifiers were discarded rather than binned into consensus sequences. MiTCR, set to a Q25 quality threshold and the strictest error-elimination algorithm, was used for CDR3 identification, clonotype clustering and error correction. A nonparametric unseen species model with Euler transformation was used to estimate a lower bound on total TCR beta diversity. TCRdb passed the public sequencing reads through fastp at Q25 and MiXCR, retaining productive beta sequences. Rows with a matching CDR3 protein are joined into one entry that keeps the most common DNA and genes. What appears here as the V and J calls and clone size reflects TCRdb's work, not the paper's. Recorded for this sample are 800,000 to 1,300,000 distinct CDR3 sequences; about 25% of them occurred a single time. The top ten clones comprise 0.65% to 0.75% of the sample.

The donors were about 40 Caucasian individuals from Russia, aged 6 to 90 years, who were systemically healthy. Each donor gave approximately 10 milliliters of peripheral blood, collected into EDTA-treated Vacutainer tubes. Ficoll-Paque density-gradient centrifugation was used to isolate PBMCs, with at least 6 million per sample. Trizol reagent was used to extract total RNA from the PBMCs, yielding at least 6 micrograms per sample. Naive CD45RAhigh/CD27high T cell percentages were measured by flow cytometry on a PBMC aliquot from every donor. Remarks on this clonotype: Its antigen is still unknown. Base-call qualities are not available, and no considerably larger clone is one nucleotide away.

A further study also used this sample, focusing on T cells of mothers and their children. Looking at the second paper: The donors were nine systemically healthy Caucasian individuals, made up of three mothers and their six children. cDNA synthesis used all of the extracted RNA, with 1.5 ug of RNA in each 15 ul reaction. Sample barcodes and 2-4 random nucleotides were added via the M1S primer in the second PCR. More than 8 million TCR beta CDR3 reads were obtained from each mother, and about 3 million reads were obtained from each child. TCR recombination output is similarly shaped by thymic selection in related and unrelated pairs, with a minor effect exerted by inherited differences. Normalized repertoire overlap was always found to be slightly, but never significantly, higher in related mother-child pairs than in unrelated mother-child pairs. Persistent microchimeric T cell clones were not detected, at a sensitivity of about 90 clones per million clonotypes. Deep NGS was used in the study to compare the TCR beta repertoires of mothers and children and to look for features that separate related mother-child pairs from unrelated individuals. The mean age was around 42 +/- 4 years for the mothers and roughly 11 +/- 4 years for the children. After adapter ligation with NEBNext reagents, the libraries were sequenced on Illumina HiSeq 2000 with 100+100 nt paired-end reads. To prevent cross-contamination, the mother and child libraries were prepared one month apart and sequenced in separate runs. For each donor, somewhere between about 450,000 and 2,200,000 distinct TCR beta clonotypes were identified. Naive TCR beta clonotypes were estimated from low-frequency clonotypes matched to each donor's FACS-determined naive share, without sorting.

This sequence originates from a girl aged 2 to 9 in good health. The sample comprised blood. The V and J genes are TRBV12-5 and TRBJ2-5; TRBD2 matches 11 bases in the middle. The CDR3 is CASGLGGTSGPLETQYF. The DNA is TGTGCTAGTGGTTTGGGGGGGACTAGCGGCCCCCTAGAGACCCAGTACTTC. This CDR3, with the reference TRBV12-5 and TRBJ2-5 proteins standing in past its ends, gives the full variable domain DARVTQTPRHKVTEMGQEVTMRCQPILGHNTVFWYRQTMMQGLELLAYFRNRAPLDDSGMPKDRFSAEMPDATLATLKIQPSEPRDSAVYFCASGLGGTSGPLETQYFGPGTRLLVL.